This is a list of T cell receptor beta chains from one sample in a study of molecular identifiers for immune sequencing clone quantification. Using its own MiXCR run on the PCR reads, TCRdb lists one record per CDR3 protein. The sample lists 550,000 to 750,000 distinct CDR3 sequences, just under 20% occurring once. Sequencing input: naive CD8+ T cells from blood, with Jurkat cell RNA spiked in. These receptors were obtained from a human donor in good health. Some libraries in this study had Jurkat cell RNA spiked in. Each CDR3 is given with its conserved first and last residue. A D gene is named only where the DNA matches it firmly. Clone size is stated in some rows and not others, as once, few, many or a class when expanded.

CDR3 DNA: TGTGCCAGCAGCGTAGATGGGGGGGAAGTCTATGGCTACACCTTC
CDR3 protein: CASSVDGGEVYGYTF
V gene: TRBV9
clone size: many
D gene: -
J gene: TRBJ1-2

CDR3 DNA: TGTGCCAGCAGCTTAGGGGGAGAGGATACGCAGTATTTT
CDR3 protein: CASSLGGEDTQYF
V gene: TRBV7-2
clone size: many
D gene: -
J gene: TRBJ2-3

CDR3 DNA: TGTGCCAGCAGTTTGTCGAGACTAGCGGACCTCAATGAGCAGTTCTTC
CDR3 protein: CASSLSRLADLNEQFF
V gene: TRBV27
clone size: -
D gene: TRBD2
J gene: TRBJ2-1

CDR3 DNA: TGTGCCAGCCGACCGACCGGGAACGAAGCTTTCTTT
CDR3 protein: CASRPTGNEAFF
V gene: TRBV6-2/TRBV6-3
clone size: many
D gene: -
J gene: TRBJ1-1

CDR3 DNA: TGTGCCTGCAGTAACGACCTGGGGAGGGGGCTCTACGAGCAGTACTTC
CDR3 protein: CACSNDLGRGLYEQYF
V gene: TRBV27
clone size: -
D gene: -
J gene: TRBJ2-7

CDR3 DNA: TGTGCCAGCAGCTTAGGGCGGGGCGCCTGCGAGCAGTACTTC
CDR3 protein: CASSLGRGACEQYF
V gene: TRBV27
clone size: -
D gene: -
J gene: TRBJ2-7

CDR3 DNA: TGCAGCGTCTACGGGACTAGCGGGGCATTCTCCTACGAGCAGTACTTC
CDR3 protein: CSVYGTSGAFSYEQYF
V gene: TRBV29-1
clone size: many
D gene: TRBD2
J gene: TRBJ2-7

CDR3 DNA: TGTGCCAGCAGTTCCCCGGGACAATCTGGATACGAGCAGTACTTC
CDR3 protein: CASSSPGQSGYEQYF
V gene: TRBV28
clone size: many
D gene: -
J gene: TRBJ2-7

CDR3 DNA: TGTGCCAGCAGTTTATTAGGGGTCGGAGGAGTAGACTACGAGCAGTACTTC
CDR3 protein: CASSLLGVGGVDYEQYF
V gene: TRBV27
clone size: many
D gene: -
J gene: TRBJ2-7

CDR3 DNA: TGTGCCTGGGGACAGGGGAATGTAAATACGCAGTATTTT
CDR3 protein: CAWGQGNVNTQYF
V gene: TRBV30
clone size: -
D gene: TRBD1
J gene: TRBJ2-3

CDR3 DNA: TGTGCCAGCAGTCCATACCGGGACAGAACTGAAGCTTTCTTT
CDR3 protein: CASSPYRDRTEAFF
V gene: TRBV27
clone size: few
D gene: TRBD1
J gene: TRBJ1-1

CDR3 DNA: TGTGCTAGTGGTTTGGTAGGAGGGGGCTCTGGAAACACCATATATTTT
CDR3 protein: CASGLVGGGSGNTIYF
V gene: TRBV12-5
clone size: -
D gene: -
J gene: TRBJ1-3

CDR3 DNA: TGTGCCAGCAGCTTAGTCCGGGGAGCGTTAAATGAGCAGTTCTTC
CDR3 protein: CASSLVRGALNEQFF
V gene: TRBV7-2
clone size: many
D gene: -
J gene: TRBJ2-1

CDR3 DNA: TGTGCCAGTAGCCCAGGGTCAGCGAGTTCACCCCTCCACTTT
CDR3 protein: CASSPGSASSPLHF
V gene: TRBV19
clone size: few
D gene: -
J gene: TRBJ1-6

CDR3 DNA: TGTGCCAGCAGCTTAAGGGCAGGCCAGAACAATGAGCAGTTCTTC
CDR3 protein: CASSLRAGQNNEQFF
V gene: TRBV7-9
clone size: -
D gene: -
J gene: TRBJ2-1

CDR3 DNA: TGTGCCAGCAGCTCCGGGGGCCCCCCGGAGACCCAGTACTTC
CDR3 protein: CASSSGGPPETQYF
V gene: TRBV7-2
clone size: few
D gene: -
J gene: TRBJ2-5

CDR3 DNA: TGTGCCAGCCGGGACAGCGTATCGGACGGTGGCTACACCTTC
CDR3 protein: CASRDSVSDGGYTF
V gene: TRBV2
clone size: -
D gene: TRBD1
J gene: TRBJ1-2

CDR3 DNA: TGTGCCAGCAGCGTAACAGGGGTGAGCACTGAAGCTTTCTTT
CDR3 protein: CASSVTGVSTEAFF
V gene: TRBV9
clone size: many
D gene: TRBD1
J gene: TRBJ1-1

CDR3 DNA: TGTGCCAGCAGCTTAGGCAGGGACCAAGAGACCCAGTACTTC
CDR3 protein: CASSLGRDQETQYF
V gene: TRBV11-2
clone size: many
D gene: -
J gene: TRBJ2-5

CDR3 DNA: TGTGCCGGGGGGGGACTAGCCATCACAGATACGCAGTATTTT
CDR3 protein: CAGGGLAITDTQYF
V gene: TRBV30
clone size: -
D gene: TRBD2
J gene: TRBJ2-3

CDR3 DNA: TGTGCCAGCTCACCGGACAGCGCAGACAACTATGGCTACACCTTC
CDR3 protein: CASSPDSADNYGYTF
V gene: TRBV18
clone size: -
D gene: -
J gene: TRBJ1-2

CDR3 DNA: TGTGCCAGCAGCGTAGGACAAGCCTCCTACGAGCAGTACTTC
CDR3 protein: CASSVGQASYEQYF
V gene: TRBV9
clone size: -
D gene: -
J gene: TRBJ2-7

CDR3 DNA: TGTGCCAGCAGCTTACCCCCCGGCAGGGTGGAGGATAATGAGCAGTTCTTC
CDR3 protein: CASSLPPGRVEDNEQFF
V gene: TRBV11-2
clone size: many
D gene: -
J gene: TRBJ2-1

CDR3 DNA: TGTGCCAGCAGTTTCATGGGCGGCAATCAGCCCCAGCATTTT
CDR3 protein: CASSFMGGNQPQHF
V gene: TRBV12-3/TRBV12-4
clone size: -
D gene: -
J gene: TRBJ1-5

CDR3 DNA: TGTGCCAGCAGCAGGGTAGCCTACGAGCAGTACTTC
CDR3 protein: CASSRVAYEQYF
V gene: TRBV6-2/TRBV6-3
clone size: many
D gene: -
J gene: TRBJ2-7

CDR3 DNA: TGTGCCATCAGGATTGGAGTGAACACTGAAGCTTTCTTT
CDR3 protein: CAIRIGVNTEAFF
V gene: TRBV10-3
clone size: -
D gene: -
J gene: TRBJ1-1

CDR3 DNA: TGTGCCAGCAGCCCCGAACCGGACTTAGCCACAGATACGCAGTATTTT
CDR3 protein: CASSPEPDLATDTQYF
V gene: TRBV13
clone size: -
D gene: -
J gene: TRBJ2-3

CDR3 DNA: TGTGCCAGTAGCGGGACAGGGGTTGGTAGTGAAAAACTGTTTTTT
CDR3 protein: CASSGTGVGSEKLFF
V gene: TRBV12-3/TRBV12-4
clone size: many
D gene: TRBD1
J gene: TRBJ1-4

CDR3 DNA: TGTGCCAGCAGGACGACAGGGTTGCATTCACCCCTCCACTTT
CDR3 protein: CASRTTGLHSPLHF
V gene: TRBV7-9
clone size: many
D gene: TRBD1
J gene: TRBJ1-6

CDR3 DNA: TGCGCCAGCAGCCAAGGGACTAGCGGGAGATATTATGAGCAGTTCTTC
CDR3 protein: CASSQGTSGRYYEQFF
V gene: TRBV4-3
clone size: few
D gene: TRBD2
J gene: TRBJ2-1

CDR3 DNA: TGCGCCAGCAGCCAAGCAACCCCGGGGGACCAGTACTTC
CDR3 protein: CASSQATPGDQYF
V gene: TRBV4-1
clone size: -
D gene: -
J gene: TRBJ2-5

CDR3 DNA: TGTGCCAGCAGCCCCCGGACAGGGGGCTCTTACGAGCAGTACTTC
CDR3 protein: CASSPRTGGSYEQYF
V gene: TRBV13
clone size: few
D gene: TRBD1
J gene: TRBJ2-7

CDR3 DNA: TGCGCCAGCAGTCGAGCGGGAGGGGGAGATACGCAGTATTTT
CDR3 protein: CASSRAGGGDTQYF
V gene: TRBV23-1
clone size: many
D gene: TRBD2
J gene: TRBJ2-3

CDR3 DNA: TGTGCCAGTAGTATAGATAACGGCAACTCTGGAAACACCATATATTTT
CDR3 protein: CASSIDNGNSGNTIYF
V gene: TRBV19
clone size: once
D gene: -
J gene: TRBJ1-3

CDR3 DNA: TGTGCCAGCAGCGTAGTCCCGGATTCCTACGAGCAGTACTTC
CDR3 protein: CASSVVPDSYEQYF
V gene: TRBV9
clone size: many
D gene: -
J gene: TRBJ2-7

CDR3 DNA: TGCGCCAGCAGTCAATCTATCCAAGCGGGGCTCCAAGAGACCCAGTACTTC
CDR3 protein: CASSQSIQAGLQETQYF
V gene: TRBV23-1
clone size: -
D gene: TRBD2
J gene: TRBJ2-5

CDR3 DNA: TGTGCCAGCAGTGAAGTGGGGACAGGGTTCTATGGCTACACCTTC
CDR3 protein: CASSEVGTGFYGYTF
V gene: TRBV2
clone size: many
D gene: TRBD1
J gene: TRBJ1-2

CDR3 DNA: TGTGCCAGCAGCTTAGAGACGCCAGGGGGTTTTGGTGAGCAGTTCTTC
CDR3 protein: CASSLETPGGFGEQFF
V gene: TRBV7-9
clone size: many
D gene: TRBD1
J gene: TRBJ2-1

CDR3 DNA: TGTGCCAGCAGCTTAGATGGACTTCACAATGAGCAGTTCTTC
CDR3 protein: CASSLDGLHNEQFF
V gene: TRBV7-2
clone size: many
D gene: -
J gene: TRBJ2-1

CDR3 DNA: TGCGCCAGCAGCCAAGCCCCTAGGCAGTCAGATACGCAGTATTTT
CDR3 protein: CASSQAPRQSDTQYF
V gene: TRBV4-3
clone size: many
D gene: -
J gene: TRBJ2-3

CDR3 DNA: TGCGCCAGCAGCTGGACAGTCTTGGATGAGCAGTTCTTC
CDR3 protein: CASSWTVLDEQFF
V gene: TRBV5-1
clone size: few
D gene: -
J gene: TRBJ2-1

CDR3 DNA: TGCGCCAGCAGCTCCAGCGCAGGGTCCTACGAGCAGTACTTC
CDR3 protein: CASSSSAGSYEQYF
V gene: TRBV4-3
clone size: few
D gene: -
J gene: TRBJ2-7

CDR3 DNA: TGCGCCAGCAGCCAAGTCCCCCCGGGGGTCGTAGACACTGAAGCTTTCTTT
CDR3 protein: CASSQVPPGVVDTEAFF
V gene: TRBV4-1
clone size: many
D gene: -
J gene: TRBJ1-1

CDR3 DNA: TGTGCCAGCAGTGAAGCGCTCCGGACCCTCGGCGCCGATGAGCAGTTCTTC
CDR3 protein: CASSEALRTLGADEQFF
V gene: TRBV6-1
clone size: few
D gene: -
J gene: TRBJ2-1

CDR3 DNA: TGTGCCAGCAGCCTCCACGGGTCCACTCCTGAGCAGTACTTC
CDR3 protein: CASSLHGSTPEQYF
V gene: TRBV13
clone size: -
D gene: -
J gene: TRBJ2-7

CDR3 DNA: TGCAGCGTTGAATCTAGCGGAGAGGGCTCCTACGAGCAGTACTTC
CDR3 protein: CSVESSGEGSYEQYF
V gene: TRBV29-1
clone size: many
D gene: TRBD2
J gene: TRBJ2-7

CDR3 DNA: TGTGCCAGTAGTTTCAATGACGGGGTGGTAGATACGCAGTATTTT
CDR3 protein: CASSFNDGVVDTQYF
V gene: TRBV19
clone size: few
D gene: -
J gene: TRBJ2-3

CDR3 DNA: TGCGCCAGCAGCCCACAAGGACAGGGGGCCTACGAGCAGTACTTC
CDR3 protein: CASSPQGQGAYEQYF
V gene: TRBV4-3
clone size: many
D gene: TRBD1
J gene: TRBJ2-7

CDR3 DNA: TGTGCCAGCAGTCACCGAATGCAGTTCTTC
CDR3 protein: CASSHRMQFF
V gene: TRBV12-3/TRBV12-4
clone size: -
D gene: -
J gene: TRBJ2-1

CDR3 DNA: TGTGCCAGCAGCGGGGGGACAGGGTCGGTTAGTTACGAGCAGTACTTC
CDR3 protein: CASSGGTGSVSYEQYF
V gene: TRBV5-5
clone size: -
D gene: TRBD1
J gene: TRBJ2-7

CDR3 DNA: TGTGCCAGCAGCCCTTTTGGGGGCGACACAGATACGCAGTATTTT
CDR3 protein: CASSPFGGDTDTQYF
V gene: TRBV3-1
clone size: many
D gene: -
J gene: TRBJ2-3

CDR3 DNA: TGTGCCAGCAGTACGGACAGGGCGATTGAGGGCAATCAGCCCCAGCATTTT
CDR3 protein: CASSTDRAIEGNQPQHF
V gene: TRBV28
clone size: many
D gene: TRBD1
J gene: TRBJ1-5

CDR3 DNA: TGTGCCAGCAGTTTATCCCTAGGGTTTTACGAGCAGTACTTC
CDR3 protein: CASSLSLGFYEQYF
V gene: TRBV27
clone size: -
D gene: -
J gene: TRBJ2-7

CDR3 DNA: TGTGCCAGCAGTTCCGGTGGACAAAACTACGAGCAGTACTTC
CDR3 protein: CASSSGGQNYEQYF
V gene: TRBV6-2/TRBV6-3
clone size: few
D gene: -
J gene: TRBJ2-7